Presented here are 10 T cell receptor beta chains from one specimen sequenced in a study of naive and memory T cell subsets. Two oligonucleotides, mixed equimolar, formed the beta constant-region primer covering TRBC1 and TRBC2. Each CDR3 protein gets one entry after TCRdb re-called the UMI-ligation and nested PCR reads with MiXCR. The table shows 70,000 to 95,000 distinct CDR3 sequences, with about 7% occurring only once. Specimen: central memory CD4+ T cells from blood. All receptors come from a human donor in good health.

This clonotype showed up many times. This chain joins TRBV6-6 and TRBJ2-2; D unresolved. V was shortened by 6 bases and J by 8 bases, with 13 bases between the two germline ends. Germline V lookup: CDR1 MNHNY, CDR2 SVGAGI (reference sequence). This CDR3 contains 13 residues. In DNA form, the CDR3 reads TGTGCCAGCAGGGCCTTCAACGAGGGGGAGCTGTTTTTT. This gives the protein CASRAFNEGELFF.

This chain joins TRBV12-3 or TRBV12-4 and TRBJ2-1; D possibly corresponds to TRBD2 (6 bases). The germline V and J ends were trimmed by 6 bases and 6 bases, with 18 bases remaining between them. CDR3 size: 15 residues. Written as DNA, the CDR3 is TGTGCCAGCAGCCATCGGGCTAGCGCTGGCAATGAGCAGTTCTTC. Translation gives CASSHRASAGNEQFF.

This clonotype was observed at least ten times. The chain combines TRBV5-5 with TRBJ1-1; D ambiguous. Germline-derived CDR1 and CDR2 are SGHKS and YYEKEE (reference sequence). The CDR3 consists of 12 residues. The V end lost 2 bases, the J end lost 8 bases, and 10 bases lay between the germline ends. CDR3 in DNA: TGTGCCAGCAGCTTATCCCTCCGAGAAGCTTTCTTT. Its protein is CASSLSLREAFF.

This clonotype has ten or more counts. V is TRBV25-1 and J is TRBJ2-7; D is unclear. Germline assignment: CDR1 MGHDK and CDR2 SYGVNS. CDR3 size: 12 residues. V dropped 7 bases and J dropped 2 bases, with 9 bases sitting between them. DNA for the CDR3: TGTGCCAGCAAGGCGGAAACCTACGAGCAGTACTTC. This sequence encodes CASKAETYEQYF.

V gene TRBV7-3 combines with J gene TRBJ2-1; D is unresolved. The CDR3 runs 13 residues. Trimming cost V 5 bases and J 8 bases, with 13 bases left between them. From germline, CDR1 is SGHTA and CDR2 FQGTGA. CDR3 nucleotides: TGTGCCAGCAGCCGCTACTTTGAGGATGAGCAGTTCTTC. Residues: CASSRYFEDEQFF.

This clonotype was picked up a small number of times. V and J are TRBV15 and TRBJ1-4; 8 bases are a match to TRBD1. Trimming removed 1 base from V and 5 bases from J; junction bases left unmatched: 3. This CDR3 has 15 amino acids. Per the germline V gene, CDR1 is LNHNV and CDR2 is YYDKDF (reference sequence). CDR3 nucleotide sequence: TGTGCCACCAGCAGAGTGCCAGGGGGCAATGAAAAACTGTTTTTT. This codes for CATSRVPGGNEKLFF.

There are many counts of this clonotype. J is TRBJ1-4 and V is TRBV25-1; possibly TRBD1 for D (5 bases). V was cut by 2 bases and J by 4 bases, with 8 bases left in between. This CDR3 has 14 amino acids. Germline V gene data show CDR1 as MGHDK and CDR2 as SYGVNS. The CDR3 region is CASSEAGGNEKLFF. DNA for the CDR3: TGTGCCAGCAGTGAAGCCGGGGGTAATGAAAAACTGTTTTTT.

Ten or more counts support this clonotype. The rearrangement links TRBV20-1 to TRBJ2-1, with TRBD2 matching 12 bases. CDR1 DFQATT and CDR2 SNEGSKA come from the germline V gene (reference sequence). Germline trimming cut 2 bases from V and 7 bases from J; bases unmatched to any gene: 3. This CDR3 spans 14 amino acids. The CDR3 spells CSARLGLAGNEQFF. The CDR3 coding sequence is TGCAGTGCTAGACTAGGACTAGCGGGAAATGAGCAGTTCTTC.

The CDR3 coding sequence is TGTGCCAGCAGCCAAGATCCTAGCGGGGTTGAGCAGTTCTTC. Translation: CASSQDPSGVEQFF. This chain uses TRBV14 with TRBJ2-1; 9 nucleotides align to TRBD2. Germline trimming cut 0 bases from V and 9 bases from J; bases unmatched to any gene: 3. The CDR3 consists of 14 residues. Germline V gene data show CDR1 as SGHDN and CDR2 as FVKESK.

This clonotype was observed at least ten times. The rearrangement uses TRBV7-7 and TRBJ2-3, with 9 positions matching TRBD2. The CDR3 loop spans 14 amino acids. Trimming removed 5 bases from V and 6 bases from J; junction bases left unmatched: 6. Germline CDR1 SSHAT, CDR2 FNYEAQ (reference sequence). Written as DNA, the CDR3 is TGTGCCAGCAGCCGCGGACTAGCGACCGATACGCAGTATTTT. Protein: CASSRGLATDTQYF.